The clone carrying this TCR beta chain has just a few counts. Its antigen is still unknown. With V trimmed by 9 bases and J by 5 bases, 4 bases remained unmatched. The V gene's germline CDR1 is SNHLY and CDR2 FYNNEI. This CDR3 has 13 residues. A single record per CDR3 protein comes from TCRdb applying MiXCR to the RACE reads. The data hold 100,000 or so distinct CDR3 sequences, with approximately 36% observed a single time. The time point is: patch test 3, about 24 weeks after DPC sensitization. Treatment defined: therapeutic diphenylcyclopropenone sensitization with weekly scalp DPC. The authors' total RNA extraction used unfractionated whole blood. These data originate in a study of human T cells and chemical hapten exposure. General study points: With DPC sensitization, TCRs exceeding 1 in 1000 frequency showed no change.

The origin of this receptor is a man aged 35-49 years with alopecia areata. Some clones in this sample may be carry-over from other donors' samples. Material: whole blood, obtained in connection with sensitization to the hapten diphenylcyclopropenone (DPC). The V call is TRBV2, the J call TRBJ2-3, with 11 bases aligning to TRBD2. The CDR3 DNA follows: TGTGCCAGTAGCGGGAGGGGGATAGATACGCAGTATTTT. As protein: CASSGRGIDTQYF.